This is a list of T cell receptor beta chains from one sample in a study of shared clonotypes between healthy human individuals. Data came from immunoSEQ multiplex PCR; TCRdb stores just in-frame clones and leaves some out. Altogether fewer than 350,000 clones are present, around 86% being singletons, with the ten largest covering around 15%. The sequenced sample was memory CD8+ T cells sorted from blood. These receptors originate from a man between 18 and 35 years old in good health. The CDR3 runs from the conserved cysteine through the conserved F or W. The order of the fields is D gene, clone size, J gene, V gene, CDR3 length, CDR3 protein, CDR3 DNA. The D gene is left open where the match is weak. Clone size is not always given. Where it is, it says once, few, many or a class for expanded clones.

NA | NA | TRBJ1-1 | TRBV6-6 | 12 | CASSYSTIEAFF | TGTGCCAGCAGTTACTCCACGATTGAAGCTTTCTTT
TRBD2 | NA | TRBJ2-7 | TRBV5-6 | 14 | CASSALAGVYEQYF | TGTGCCAGCAGCGCTTTAGCGGGAGTCTACGAGCAGTACTTC
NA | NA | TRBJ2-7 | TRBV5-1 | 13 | CASSPGLGYEQYF | TGCGCCAGCAGCCCGGGGTTAGGCTACGAGCAGTACTTC
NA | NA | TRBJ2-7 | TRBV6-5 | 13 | CASSKTGFYEQYF | TGTGCCAGCAGTAAAACAGGATTCTACGAGCAGTACTTC
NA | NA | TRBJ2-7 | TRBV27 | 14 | CASSLSSRVHEQYF | TGTGCCAGCAGTTTATCCAGCAGGGTCCACGAGCAGTACTTC
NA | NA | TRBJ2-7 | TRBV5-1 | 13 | CASSMGVVYEQYF | TGCGCCAGCAGCATGGGGGTGGTGTACGAGCAGTACTTC
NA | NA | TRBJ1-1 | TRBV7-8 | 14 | CASSLEGVRTEAFF | TGTGCCAGCAGCTTAGAGGGGGTCCGCACTGAAGCTTTCTTT
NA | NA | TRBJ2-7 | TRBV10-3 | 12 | CAISGQDYEQYF | TGTGCCATCAGTGGACAAGACTACGAGCAGTACTTC
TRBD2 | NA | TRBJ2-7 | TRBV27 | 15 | CASSLRGTDSYEQYF | TGTGCCAGCAGTTTGCGGGGGACGGACTCCTACGAGCAGTACTTC
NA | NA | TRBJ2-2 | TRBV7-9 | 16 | CASSLIAVTNTGELFF | TGTGCCAGCAGCTTAATAGCAGTAACGAACACCGGGGAGCTGTTTTTT
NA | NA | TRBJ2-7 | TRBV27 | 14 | CASSFSGSSYEQYF | TGTGCCAGCAGTTTTAGCGGTTCCTCCTACGAGCAGTACTTC
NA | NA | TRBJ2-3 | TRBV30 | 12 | CAWNGGPDTQYF | TGTGCCTGGAATGGGGGCCCAGATACGCAGTATTTT
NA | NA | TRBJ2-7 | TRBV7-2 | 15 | CASTSTRMGSYEQYF | TGTGCCAGCACCTCAACCCGGATGGGCTCCTACGAGCAGTACTTC
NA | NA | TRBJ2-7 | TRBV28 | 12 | CASSLRGYEQYF | TGTGCCAGCAGTTTAAGGGGGTACGAGCAGTACTTC
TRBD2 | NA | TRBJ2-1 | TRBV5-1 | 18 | CASSLEGLAGSYYNEQFF | TGCGCCAGCAGCTTGGAGGGACTAGCGGGGAGCTACTACAATGAGCAGTTCTTC
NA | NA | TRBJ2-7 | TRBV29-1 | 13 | CSVITGSSYEQYF | TGCAGCGTTATCACAGGGAGCTCCTACGAGCAGTACTTC
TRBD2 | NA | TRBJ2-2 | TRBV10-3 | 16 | CAISESLARNTGELFF | TGTGCCATCAGTGAGTCACTAGCGAGGAACACCGGGGAGCTGTTTTTT
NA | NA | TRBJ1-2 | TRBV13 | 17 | CASSLGLIGGINYGYTF | TGTGCCAGCAGCTTAGGCCTTATTGGGGGGATTAACTATGGCTACACCTTC
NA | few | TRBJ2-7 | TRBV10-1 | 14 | CASSDSAASYEQYF | TGCGCCAGCAGTGACTCAGCGGCCTCCTACGAGCAGTACTTC
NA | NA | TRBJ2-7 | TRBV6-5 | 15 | CASSYSEYEAYEQYF | TGTGCCAGCAGTTACTCGGAGTACGAGGCCTACGAGCAGTACTTC
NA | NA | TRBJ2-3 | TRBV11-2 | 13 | CASSLLGPDTQYF | TGTGCCAGCAGCTTACTAGGCCCAGATACGCAGTATTTT
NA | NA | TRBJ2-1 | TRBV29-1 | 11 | CSGRWGNEQFF | TGCAGCGGGAGATGGGGAAATGAGCAGTTCTTC
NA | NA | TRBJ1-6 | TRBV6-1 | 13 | CASNPGYGSPLHF | TGTGCCAGCAACCCCGGGTATGGTTCACCCCTCCACTTT
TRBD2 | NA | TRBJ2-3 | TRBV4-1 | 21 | CASSHQEAGLAGVGPTDTQYF | TGCGCCAGCAGCCACCAGGAAGCGGGACTAGCGGGAGTGGGTCCCACAGATACGCAGTATTTT
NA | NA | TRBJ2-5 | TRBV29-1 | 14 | CSVDPEEGEETQYF | TGCAGCGTTGACCCCGAGGAGGGGGAAGAGACCCAGTACTTC
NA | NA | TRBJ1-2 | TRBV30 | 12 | CAWSDLIRGYTF | TGTGCCTGGAGCGACCTGATAAGGGGCTACACCTTC
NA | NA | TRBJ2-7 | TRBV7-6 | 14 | CASSPRLIFDEQYF | TGTGCCAGCAGCCCCAGGTTGATCTTCGACGAGCAGTACTTC
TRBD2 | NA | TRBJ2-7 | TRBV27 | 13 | CASSLGLDDEQYF | TGTGCCAGCAGTTTGGGACTAGATGACGAGCAGTACTTC
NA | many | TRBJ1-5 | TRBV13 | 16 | CASSRGGLGRNQPQHF | TGTGCCAGCAGTCGGGGTGGTCTGGGTCGCAATCAGCCCCAGCATTTT
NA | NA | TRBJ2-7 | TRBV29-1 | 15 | CSVELAGIPSYEQYF | TGCAGCGTTGAACTGGCAGGCATACCCTCCTACGAGCAGTACTTC